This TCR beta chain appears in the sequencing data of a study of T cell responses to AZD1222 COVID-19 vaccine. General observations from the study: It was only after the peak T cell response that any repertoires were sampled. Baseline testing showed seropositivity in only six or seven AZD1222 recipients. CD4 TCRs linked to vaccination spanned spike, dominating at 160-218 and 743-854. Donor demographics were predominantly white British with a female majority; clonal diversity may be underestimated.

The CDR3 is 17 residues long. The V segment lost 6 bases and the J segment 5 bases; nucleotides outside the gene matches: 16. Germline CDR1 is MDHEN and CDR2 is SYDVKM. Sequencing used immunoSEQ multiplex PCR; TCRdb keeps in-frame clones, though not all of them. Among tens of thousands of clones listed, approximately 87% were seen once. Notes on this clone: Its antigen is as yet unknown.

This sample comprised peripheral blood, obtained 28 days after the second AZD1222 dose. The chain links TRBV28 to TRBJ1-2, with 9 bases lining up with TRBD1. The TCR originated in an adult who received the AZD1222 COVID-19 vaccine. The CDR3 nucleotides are TGTGCCAGCAGCATCGCCCAAGTACAGGGGGCAATTTATGGCTACACCTTC. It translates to CASSIAQVQGAIYGYTF.